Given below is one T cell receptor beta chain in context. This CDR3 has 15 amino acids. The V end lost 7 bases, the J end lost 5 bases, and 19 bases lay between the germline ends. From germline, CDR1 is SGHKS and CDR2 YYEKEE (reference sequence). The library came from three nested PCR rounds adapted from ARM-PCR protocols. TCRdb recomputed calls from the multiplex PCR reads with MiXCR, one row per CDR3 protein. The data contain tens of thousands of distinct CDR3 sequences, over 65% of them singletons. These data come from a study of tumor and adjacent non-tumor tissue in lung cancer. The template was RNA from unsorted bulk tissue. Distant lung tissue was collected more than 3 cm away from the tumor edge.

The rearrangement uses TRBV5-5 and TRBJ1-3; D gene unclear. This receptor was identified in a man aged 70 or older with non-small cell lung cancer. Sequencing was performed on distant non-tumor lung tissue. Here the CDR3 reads CASGSAPTVRNTIYF. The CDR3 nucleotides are TGTGCCAGCGGCTCGGCCCCCACGGTCAGAAACACCATATATTTT.